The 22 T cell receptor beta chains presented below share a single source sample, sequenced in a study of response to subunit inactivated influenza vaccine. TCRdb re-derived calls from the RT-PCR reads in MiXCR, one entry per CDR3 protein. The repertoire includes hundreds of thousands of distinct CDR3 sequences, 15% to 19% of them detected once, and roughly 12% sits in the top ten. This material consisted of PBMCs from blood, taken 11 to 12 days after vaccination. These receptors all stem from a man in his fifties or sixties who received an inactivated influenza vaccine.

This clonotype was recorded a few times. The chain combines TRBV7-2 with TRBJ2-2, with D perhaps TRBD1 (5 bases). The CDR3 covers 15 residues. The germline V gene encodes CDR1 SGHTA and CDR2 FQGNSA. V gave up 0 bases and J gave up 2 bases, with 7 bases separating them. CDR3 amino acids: CASSLATVNTGELFF. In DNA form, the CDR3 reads TGTGCCAGCAGCTTAGCGACAGTTAACACCGGGGAGCTGTTTTTT. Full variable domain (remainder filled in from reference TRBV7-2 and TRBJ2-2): GAGVSQSPSNKVTEKGKDVELRCDPISGHTALYWYRQSLGQGLEFLIYFQGNSAPDKSGLPSDRFSAERTGGSVSTLTIQRTQQEDSAVYLCASSLATVNTGELFFGEGSRLTVL.

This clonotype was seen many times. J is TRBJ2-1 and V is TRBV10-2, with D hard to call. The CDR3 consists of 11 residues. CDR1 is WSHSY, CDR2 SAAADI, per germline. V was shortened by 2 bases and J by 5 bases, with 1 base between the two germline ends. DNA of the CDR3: TGCGCCAGCAGTGAGAACAATGAGCAGTTCTTC. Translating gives CASSENNEQFF.

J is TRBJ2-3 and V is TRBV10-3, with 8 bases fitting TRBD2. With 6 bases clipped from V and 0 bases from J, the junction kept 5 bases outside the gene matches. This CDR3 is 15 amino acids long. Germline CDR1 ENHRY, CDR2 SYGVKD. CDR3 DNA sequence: TGTGCCATCAGCCGTAGCGGGACTAGCACAGATACGCAGTATTTT. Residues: CAISRSGTSTDTQYF.

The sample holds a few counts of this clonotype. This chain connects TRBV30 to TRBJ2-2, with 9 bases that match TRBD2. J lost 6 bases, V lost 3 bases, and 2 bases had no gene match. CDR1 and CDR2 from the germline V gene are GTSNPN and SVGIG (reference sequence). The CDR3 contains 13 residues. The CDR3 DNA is TGTGCCTGGAGGGGACTAGCTGCCGGGGAGCTGTTTTTT. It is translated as CAWRGLAAGELFF.

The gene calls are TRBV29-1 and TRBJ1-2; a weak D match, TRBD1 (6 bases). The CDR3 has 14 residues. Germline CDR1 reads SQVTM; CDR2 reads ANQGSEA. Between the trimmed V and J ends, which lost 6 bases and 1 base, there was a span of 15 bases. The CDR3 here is CSVEATGRNYGYTF. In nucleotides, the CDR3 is TGCAGCGTGGAGGCGACAGGACGTAACTATGGCTACACCTTC.

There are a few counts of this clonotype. The CDR3 here is CASSLTGGAGAYNEQFF. CDR3 DNA: TGTGCCAGCAGCTTAACGGGGGGGGCGGGAGCCTACAATGAGCAGTTCTTC. The chain links TRBV7-3 to TRBJ2-1; D possibly corresponds to TRBD2 (7 bases). Trimming stripped 0 bases from V and 2 bases from J, with 14 bases between. Germline CDR1 is SGHTA and CDR2 is FQGTGA. This CDR3 has 17 residues.

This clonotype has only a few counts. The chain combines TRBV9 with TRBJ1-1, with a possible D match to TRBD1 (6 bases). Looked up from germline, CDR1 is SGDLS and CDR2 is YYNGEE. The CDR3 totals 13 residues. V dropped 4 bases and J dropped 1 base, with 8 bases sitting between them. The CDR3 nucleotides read TGTGCCAGCAGCATACAGGGGAACACTGAAGCTTTCTTT. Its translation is CASSIQGNTEAFF. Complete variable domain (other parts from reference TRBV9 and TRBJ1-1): DSGVTQTPKHLITATGQRVTLRCSPRSGDLSVYWYQQSLDQGLQFLIQYYNGEERAKGNILERFSAQQFPDLHSELNLSSLELGDSALYFCASSIQGNTEAFFGQGTRLTVV.

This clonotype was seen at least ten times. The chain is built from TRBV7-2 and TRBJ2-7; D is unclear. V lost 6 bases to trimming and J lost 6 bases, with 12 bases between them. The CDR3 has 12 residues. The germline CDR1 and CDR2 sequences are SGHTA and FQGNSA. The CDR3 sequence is CASSREIGEQYF. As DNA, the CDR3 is TGTGCCAGCAGTCGCGAGATTGGCGAGCAGTACTTC. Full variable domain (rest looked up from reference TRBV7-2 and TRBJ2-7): GAGVSQSPSNKVTEKGKDVELRCDPISGHTALYWYRQSLGQGLEFLIYFQGNSAPDKSGLPSDRFSAERTGGSVSTLTIQRTQQEDSAVYLCASSREIGEQYFGPGTRLTVT.

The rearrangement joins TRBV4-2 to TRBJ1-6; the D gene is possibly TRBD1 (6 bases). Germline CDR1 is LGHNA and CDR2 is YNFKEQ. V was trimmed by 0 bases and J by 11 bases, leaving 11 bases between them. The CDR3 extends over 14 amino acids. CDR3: CASSQETRTAPLHF. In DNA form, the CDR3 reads TGTGCCAGCAGCCAAGAAACGAGGACAGCACCCCTCCACTTT.

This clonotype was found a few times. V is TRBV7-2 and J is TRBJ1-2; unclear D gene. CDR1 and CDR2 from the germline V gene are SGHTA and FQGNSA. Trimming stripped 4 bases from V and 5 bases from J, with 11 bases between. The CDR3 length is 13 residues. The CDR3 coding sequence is TGTGCCAGCAGCTGGCGTGCCGAATATGGCTACACCTTC. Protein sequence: CASSWRAEYGYTF.

The CDR3 protein is CASSPRTGPGGAFF. CDR3 nucleotides: TGTGCCAGCAGCCCGAGGACAGGGCCGGGTGGAGCTTTCTTT. The chain carries TRBV7-2 and TRBJ1-1; 8 bases agree with TRBD1. The V gene's germline CDR1 is SGHTA and CDR2 FQGNSA. The CDR3 contains 14 residues. V shed 5 bases and J 10 bases; nucleotides not matched to a gene: 12.

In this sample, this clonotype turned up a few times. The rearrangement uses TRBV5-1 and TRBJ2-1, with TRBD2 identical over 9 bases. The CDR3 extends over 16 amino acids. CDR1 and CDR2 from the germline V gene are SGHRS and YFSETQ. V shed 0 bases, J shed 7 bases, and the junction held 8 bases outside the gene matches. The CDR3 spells CASSLDAGGPGNEQFF. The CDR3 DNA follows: TGCGCCAGCAGCTTGGATGCGGGGGGGCCGGGGAATGAGCAGTTCTTC.

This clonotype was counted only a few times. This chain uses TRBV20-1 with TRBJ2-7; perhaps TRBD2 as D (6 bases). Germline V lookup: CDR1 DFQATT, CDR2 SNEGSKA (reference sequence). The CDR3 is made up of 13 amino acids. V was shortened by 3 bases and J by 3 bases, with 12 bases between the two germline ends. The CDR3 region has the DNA TGCAGTGCTAGCGGGACTGCCCGCTACGAGCAGTACTTC. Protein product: CSASGTARYEQYF.

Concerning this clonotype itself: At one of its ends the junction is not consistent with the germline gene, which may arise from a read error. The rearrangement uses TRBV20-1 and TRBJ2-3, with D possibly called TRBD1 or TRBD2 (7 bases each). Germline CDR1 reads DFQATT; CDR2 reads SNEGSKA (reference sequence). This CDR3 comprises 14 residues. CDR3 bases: TGCTGTGCTAGAGATCAGGGGGGGCATGCTACGCAGTATTTT. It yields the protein CCARDQGGHATQYF.

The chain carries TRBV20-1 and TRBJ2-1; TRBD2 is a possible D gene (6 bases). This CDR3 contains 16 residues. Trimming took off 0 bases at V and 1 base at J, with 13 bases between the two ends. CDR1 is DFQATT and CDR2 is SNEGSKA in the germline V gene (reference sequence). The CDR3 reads CSARDPRGQSYNEQFF. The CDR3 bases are TGCAGTGCTAGAGACCCGCGGGGCCAATCCTACAATGAGCAGTTCTTC.

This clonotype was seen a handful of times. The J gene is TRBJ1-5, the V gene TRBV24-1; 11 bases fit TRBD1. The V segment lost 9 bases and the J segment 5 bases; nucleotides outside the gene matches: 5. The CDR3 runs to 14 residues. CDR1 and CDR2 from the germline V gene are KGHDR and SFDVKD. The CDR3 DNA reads TGTGCCACCGGACAGGGGGCGCCGGATCAGCCCCAGCATTTT. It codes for CATGQGAPDQPQHF.

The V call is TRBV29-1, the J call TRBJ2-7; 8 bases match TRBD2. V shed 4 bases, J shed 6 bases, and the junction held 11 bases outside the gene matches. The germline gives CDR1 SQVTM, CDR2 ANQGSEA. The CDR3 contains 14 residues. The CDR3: CSVVQESGGLEQYF. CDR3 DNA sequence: TGCAGCGTTGTACAGGAGAGCGGGGGTCTCGAGCAGTACTTC.

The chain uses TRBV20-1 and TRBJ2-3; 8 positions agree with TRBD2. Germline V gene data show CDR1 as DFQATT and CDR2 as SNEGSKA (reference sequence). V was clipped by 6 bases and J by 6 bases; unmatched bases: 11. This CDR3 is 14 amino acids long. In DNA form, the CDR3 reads TGCAGTGCAAACCCCGGGAGGGGCATCGATACGCAGTATTTT. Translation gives CSANPGRGIDTQYF.

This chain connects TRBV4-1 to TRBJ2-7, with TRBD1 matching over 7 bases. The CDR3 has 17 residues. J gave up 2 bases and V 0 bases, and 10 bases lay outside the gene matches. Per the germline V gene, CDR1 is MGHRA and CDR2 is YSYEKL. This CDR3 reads CASSQDRLTGNPYEQYF. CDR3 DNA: TGCGCCAGCAGCCAAGATCGACTGACAGGGAACCCCTACGAGCAGTACTTC.

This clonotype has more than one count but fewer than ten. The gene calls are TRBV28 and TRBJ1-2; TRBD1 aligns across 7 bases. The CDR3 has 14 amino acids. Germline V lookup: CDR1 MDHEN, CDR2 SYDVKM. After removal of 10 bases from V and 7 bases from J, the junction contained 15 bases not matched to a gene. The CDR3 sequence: CATLIPGTVFGYTF. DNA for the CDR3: TGTGCCACTTTGATTCCCGGGACAGTGTTTGGCTACACCTTC.

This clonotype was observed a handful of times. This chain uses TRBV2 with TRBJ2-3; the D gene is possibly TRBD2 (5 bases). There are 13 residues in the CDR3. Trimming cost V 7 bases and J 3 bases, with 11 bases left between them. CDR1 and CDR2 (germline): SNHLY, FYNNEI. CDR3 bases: TGTGCCAGCATTCGGACTGTTACAGATACGCAGTATTTT. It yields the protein CASIRTVTDTQYF.

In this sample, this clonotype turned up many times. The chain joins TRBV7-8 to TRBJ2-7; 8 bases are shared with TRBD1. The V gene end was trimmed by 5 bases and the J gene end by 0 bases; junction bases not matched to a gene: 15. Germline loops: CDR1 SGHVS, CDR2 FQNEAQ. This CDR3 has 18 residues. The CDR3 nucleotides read TGTGCCAGCAGCCCGCCCGGGACAGGTATTGGGTTCTCCTACGAGCAGTACTTC. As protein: CASSPPGTGIGFSYEQYF. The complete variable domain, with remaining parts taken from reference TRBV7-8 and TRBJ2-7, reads GAGVSQSPRYKVAKRGQDVALRCDPISGHVSLFWYQQALGQGPEFLTYFQNEAQLDKSGLPSDRFFAERPEGSVSTLKIQRTQQEDSAVYLCASSPPGTGIGFSYEQYFGPGTRLTVT.